This entry features one TCR beta chain sequence. After constant-region reverse-primer amplification, full-length variable regions underwent semi-nested PCR with Nested Universal Primer A. One entry per CDR3 protein results from TCRdb running MiXCR on the 5' RACE reads. The sample shows approximately 42,000 distinct CDR3 sequences, just under 30% of them seen only once. Trimming shortened V by 1 base and J by 3 bases, and 12 bases separated the two germline ends. Germline V CDR1 and CDR2: SGHTA, FQGTGA. This CDR3 spans 16 amino acids. The sample taken for sequencing was memory CD4+ T cells sorted from a lymph node. Indicated subset: memory CD4+ T cells, CD4+CD45RO+CD25-. The V call is TRBV7-3, the J call TRBJ2-2; D perhaps matches TRBD1 (5 bases). The TCR originated in a female donor with breast cancer. DNA for the CDR3: TGTGCCAGCAGCTTAATACCTATGACAGACACCGGGGAGCTGTTTTTT. It is translated as CASSLIPMTDTGELFF.